These 25 T cell receptor beta chains were all obtained from the same sample, sequenced in a study of tumor and adjacent non-tumor tissue in lung cancer. TCRbeta libraries were built with three rounds of nested PCR, modified from ARM-PCR. Each CDR3 protein gets one entry after TCRdb re-called the multiplex PCR reads with MiXCR. Among under 80,000 distinct CDR3 sequences listed, more than 75% were seen once. RNA was extracted from bulk tissue without any cell sorting. This non-tumor lung sample came from over 3 cm beyond the tumor edge. The material sequenced was distant non-tumor lung tissue. The receptors here all came from a man in his 60s with non-small cell lung cancer.

Of note for this clonotype: Mismatch with germline at one junction end may stem from a read error. J is TRBJ2-5 and V is TRBV5-5; tentative D call: TRBD2 (5 bases). The CDR3 extends over 14 amino acids. CDR1 is SGHKS and CDR2 is YYEKEE in the germline V gene (reference sequence). The DNA for the CDR3 is TGTGCCAGCAACTTGGTGGTTAGCGAGGAGACCCAGTACTTC. Translated: CASNLVVSEETQYF.

This clonotype has just one count. The junction does not match germline at one end; this may be a read error. The chain recombines TRBV11-2 with TRBJ2-7; tentative D call: TRBD1 (6 bases). Germline V gives CDR1 SGHAT, CDR2 FQNNGV. The CDR3 contains 15 residues. The CDR3 reads CVSRGWGRASYEQYF. CDR3 coding DNA: TGTGTCAGCAGGGGATGGGGCCGGGCCTCCTACGAGCAGTACTTC.

On this clonotype: This could be a read error, since a much larger clone is one nucleotide away. This CDR3 fails to terminate in the conserved phenylalanine or tryptophan, so it likely reflects a read error. The chain has TRBV2 and TRBJ1-5; D remains unclear. The ends were cut back, 2 bases at V and 4 bases at J, with 12 bases in the middle. The CDR3 sequence is 15 residues long. Germline-derived CDR1 and CDR2 are SNHLY and FYNNEI. The CDR3 loop is CASSEIRLENQPQHS. The CDR3 DNA sequence: TGTGCCAGCAGTGAAATTCGGCTGGAGAATCAGCCCCAGCATTCT.

Note on this clonotype: An end of the junction differs from the germline gene, which may be a read error. CDR3 sequence: CASSWWGERPYTQYF. CDR3 sequence (DNA): TGCGCCAGCAGCTGGTGGGGAGAGCGGCCATATACGCAGTATTTT. This chain joins TRBV5-5 and TRBJ2-3; TRBD2 is a possible D gene (5 bases). This CDR3 spans 15 amino acids. Looked up from germline, CDR1 is SGHKS and CDR2 is YYEKEE (reference sequence). The full variable domain, completed using reference TRBV5-5 and TRBJ2-3, is DAGVTQSPTHLIKTRGQQVTLRCSPISGHKSVSWYQQVLGQGPQFIFQYYEKEERGRGNFPDRFSARQFPNYSSELNVNALLLGDSALYLCASSWWGERPYTQYFGPGTRLTVL.

At least ten counts were recorded for this clonotype. CDR3 bases: TGTGCCAGCAGCTCCTCGGCTAACTATGGCTACACCTTC. Translation gives CASSSSANYGYTF. The chain carries TRBV7-9 and TRBJ1-2, with D unresolved. Germline CDR1 SEHNR, CDR2 FQNEAQ (reference sequence). This CDR3 region has 13 residues. V gave up 4 bases and J gave up 0 bases, with 6 bases separating them.

With regard to this clonotype: Since no conserved phenylalanine or tryptophan closes the CDR3, a read error is the likely cause. The chain links TRBV4-2 to TRBJ2-7; 9 nucleotides match TRBD1. Per germline, CDR1 LGHNA and CDR2 YNFKEQ. The CDR3 spans 14 residues. The CDR3 region has the DNA TGTGACAACAGCCCGACAGGGGGTAGGGACGAGCAGTACATC. Residues: CDNSPTGGRDEQYI.

This clonotype was detected many times. The chain couples TRBV28 to TRBJ1-6; D is uncertain. The CDR3 contains 15 residues. Between the trimmed V and J ends, which lost 5 bases and 5 bases, there was a span of 13 bases. Germline CDR1 is MDHEN and CDR2 is SYDVKM. The CDR3 loop is CASSPRTPNNSPLHF. The CDR3 DNA follows: TGTGCCAGCAGTCCTAGGACTCCCAATAATTCACCCCTCCACTTT.

This clonotype was seen only once. A read error may be the cause here, since a much bigger clone is one base away. The rearrangement links TRBV19 to TRBJ2-7; D is possibly TRBD2 (6 bases). V was cut by 6 bases and J by 9 bases, with 18 bases left in between. Germline V gene sequence: CDR1 LNHDA, CDR2 SQIVND (reference sequence). The CDR3 totals 13 residues. The CDR3: CASSPPGLRGQYF. In DNA form, the CDR3 reads TGTGCCAGTAGCCCACCGGGACTCCGGGGGCAGTACTTC.

The chain's CDR3 is CANSLMMNSYEQYF. CDR3 nucleotides: TGTGCCAACAGTTTGATGATGAACTCCTACGAGCAGTACTTC. The chain uses TRBV5-5 and TRBJ2-7; unclear D gene. The CDR3 spans 14 residues. The germline CDR1 and CDR2 sequences are SGHKS and YYEKEE (reference sequence). Trimming left V 9 bases short and J 0 bases short, with 16 bases between.

V gene TRBV6-1 combines with J gene TRBJ1-1; D is unresolved. CDR1 MNHNS and CDR2 SASEGT come from the germline V gene. V shed 3 bases and J shed 7 bases, with 12 bases lying between them. The CDR3 is 13 amino acids. This CDR3 reads CASSDGKFIEAFF. The CDR3 region has the DNA TGTGCCAGCAGTGACGGAAAGTTCATTGAAGCTTTCTTT.

With respect to this clonotype: Because the CDR3 is missing its conserved closing phenylalanine or tryptophan, this is likely a read error. The chain carries TRBV11-2 and TRBJ2-7, with a weak D call TRBD1 (6 bases). This CDR3 comprises 15 residues. The germline gives CDR1 SGHAT, CDR2 FQNNGV. V shed 0 bases and J shed 3 bases, with 12 bases lying between them. The CDR3 DNA is TGTGCCAGCAGCTTAGACCGAGGGGGACACTACGAGCAGTACTTA. Protein product: CASSLDRGGHYEQYL.

The table lists this clonotype with a count of one. A read error may account for a junction end that differs from germline. The V and J genes are TRBV6-2 or TRBV6-3 and TRBJ2-7; D might be TRBD2 (6 bases). The J call could be wrong; TRBJ2-1 is a better fit for the DNA end. Germline V CDR1 and CDR2: MNHEY, SVGEGT. The CDR3 totals 12 residues. CDR3 DNA sequence: TGTGCCAGCAGCTACTGGGGGGACGAGCAGTTCTTC. The encoded protein is CASSYWGDEQFF.

This clonotype occurred once. One base away lies a much larger clone, so this may be a sequencing read error. V and J are TRBV12-3 or TRBV12-4 and TRBJ2-1; D not resolved. V lost 6 bases and J 6 bases, leaving 9 bases between the germline ends. CDR3 length: 12 amino acids. The CDR3 spells CASRTPSNEQFF. The DNA for the CDR3 is TGTGCCAGCAGAACCCCTAGCAATGAGCAGTTCTTC.

Comment on this clonotype: Possible read error: a much larger clone is one base away. J is TRBJ1-2 and V is TRBV20-1; D is unclear. V gave up 3 bases and J gave up 1 base, with 6 bases separating them. The CDR3 totals 12 residues. CDR1 and CDR2 (germline): DFQATT, SNEGSKA (reference sequence). CDR3 nucleotide sequence: TGCAGTGCTAGTGTGAGTAACTATGGCTACACCTTC. Translation gives CSASVSNYGYTF.

This clonotype was observed many times. The gene calls are TRBV9 and TRBJ1-4, with D unclear. The V end lost 5 bases, the J end lost 6 bases, and 17 bases lay between the germline ends. CDR1 and CDR2 (germline): SGDLS, YYNGEE. The CDR3 is made up of 15 amino acids. The CDR3 region is CASRPSRRFYEKLFF. CDR3 DNA: TGTGCCAGCAGACCGTCCAGGCGATTTTATGAAAAACTGTTTTTT.

At least ten counts were recorded for this clonotype. The chain recombines TRBV13 with TRBJ2-3; 7 bases line up with TRBD2. Germline V gives CDR1 PRHDT, CDR2 FYEKMQ (reference sequence). The trim removed 2 bases at V and 5 bases at J, leaving 4 bases unmatched. This CDR3 contains 14 residues. The CDR3 nucleotides are TGTGCCAGCAGCTTAAGGCTAGCGGAAGATACGCAGTATTTT. Protein product: CASSLRLAEDTQYF.

A note on this clonotype: At one end the junction does not follow the germline gene, possibly because of a read error. The V and J genes are TRBV12-3 or TRBV12-4 and TRBJ2-7; D is undetermined. The CDR3 is made up of 14 amino acids. CDR3 protein: CASSFLGYSCEQYF. The CDR3 nucleotides are TGTGCCAGCAGTTTTCTTGGGTACTCCTGCGAGCAGTACTTC.

J is TRBJ2-1 and V is TRBV4-2; D remains unclear. CDR3 length: 14 residues. The V gene lost 0 bases and the J gene lost 14 bases, with 17 bases spanning the gap. CDR1 is LGHNA, CDR2 YNFKEQ, per germline. The CDR3 DNA reads TGTGCCAGCAGCCAAGATCTCCGCCTACCCGAGGAGTTCTTC. Protein sequence: CASSQDLRLPEEFF.

This clonotype was observed once. Compared with germline, one end of the junction differs, possibly owing to a read error. The chain has TRBV5-1 and TRBJ2-7; perhaps TRBD2 as D (5 bases). Germline lookup yields CDR1 SGHRS and CDR2 YFSETQ. The CDR3 spans 13 residues. CDR3 bases: TGTGTCAGCAGCGTCGGGGAGTCCTACGAGCAGTACTTC. This sequence encodes CVSSVGESYEQYF.

This clonotype has more than one count but fewer than ten. This may stem from a read error, because a much larger clone lies one nucleotide away. The rearrangement joins TRBV5-8 to TRBJ2-1; D not certain. CDR1 SGHTS and CDR2 YDEGEE come from the germline V gene. V was cut by 3 bases and J by 12 bases, with 13 bases left in between. This CDR3 is 12 amino acids long. The CDR3 nucleotides are TGTGCCAGCAGCTATCCACTTCTCGTGCAGTTCTTC. It codes for CASSYPLLVQFF.

Only one count was recorded for this clonotype. The chain combines TRBV29-1 with TRBJ2-1, with D maybe TRBD2 (5 bases). Germline CDR1 reads SQVTM; CDR2 reads ANQGSEA. The CDR3 covers 15 residues. The germline V and J ends were trimmed by 8 bases and 2 bases, with 19 bases remaining between them. The CDR3 region is CSLGGRARTYNEQFF. The CDR3 region has the DNA TGCAGCCTTGGAGGAAGGGCTCGCACCTACAATGAGCAGTTCTTC.

The V call is TRBV24-1, the J call TRBJ2-1; D gene ambiguous. The V gene lost 5 bases and the J gene lost 6 bases, with 13 bases spanning the gap. Germline values: CDR1 KGHDR, CDR2 SFDVKD. This CDR3 is built from 14 residues. CDR3 residues: CATSVDTKSNEQFF. CDR3 in DNA: TGTGCCACCAGTGTCGACACGAAATCCAATGAGCAGTTCTTC.

Regarding this clonotype: A read error may be the cause here, since a much bigger clone is one base away. J is TRBJ2-3 and V is TRBV2; 9 nucleotides line up with TRBD2. With 7 bases clipped from V and 3 bases from J, the junction kept 5 bases outside the gene matches. The CDR3 loop spans 14 amino acids. The germline CDR1 and CDR2 sequences are SNHLY and FYNNEI. CDR3 coding DNA: TGTGCCAGCACGCCTAGCGGGATAACAGATACGCAGTATTTT. Its protein is CASTPSGITDTQYF.

On this clonotype itself: A junction boundary mismatches the germline segment, possibly from a read error. In DNA, the CDR3 is TGTGCCAGCAGCCAGGGTTACACCGAAGCCTTCTTT. It encodes CASSQGYTEAFF. The V and J genes are TRBV2 and TRBJ1-1; perhaps TRBD1 as D (5 bases). CDR3 size: 12 residues. The V gene's germline CDR1 is SNHLY and CDR2 FYNNEI.

In regard to this clonotype: The conserved phenylalanine or tryptophan normally closing the CDR3 is absent here, so this likely arose from a read error. The gene calls are TRBV6-5 and TRBJ1-1; no definite D call. Germline V CDR1 and CDR2: MNHEY, SVGAGI. Trimming pared 2 bases from V and 5 bases from J, leaving 15 bases between. The CDR3 runs 15 residues. This chain's CDR3 is CASSYPRRGGTEAFC. CDR3 bases: TGTGCCAGCAGTTACCCGAGAAGAGGAGGAACTGAAGCTTTCTGT.